These T cell receptor beta chains were read from a single sample in a study of shared clonotypes between healthy human individuals. The assay was immunoSEQ multiplex PCR, and TCRdb's table has in-frame clones only and misses some. The data show about 510,000 clones, 90% to 97% seen once. The sequencing sample was made of naive CD4+ T cells sorted from blood. The receptor source for this set is a woman in her twenties or thirties in good health. Each CDR3 is given with its conserved first and last residue. A D gene is named only where the DNA matches it firmly. A row's size may be missing; if present it is once, few, many or a size class.

>TRBV29-1|NA|TRBJ2-7|NA
CSVAGRLSYEQYF
TGCAGCGTTGCGGGACGCCTATCCTACGAGCAGTACTTC
>TRBV2|TRBD1|TRBJ1-2|NA
CASSGQGANYGYTF
TGTGCCAGCAGCGGACAGGGCGCAAACTATGGCTACACCTTC
>TRBV28|TRBD1|TRBJ1-3|NA
CASSSGQGSGNTIYF
TGTGCCAGCAGTTCCGGACAGGGTTCAGGAAACACCATATATTTT
>TRBV11-2|NA|TRBJ1-5|once
CASSLDRLGNQPQHF
TGTGCCAGCAGCTTAGATCGGTTGGGAAATCAGCCCCAGCATTTT
>TRBV2|NA|TRBJ1-6|NA
CASSEPGTPLHF
TGTGCCAGCAGTGAACCTGGGACACCCCTCCACTTT
>TRBV28|TRBD2|TRBJ2-3|NA
CASSFWGTSGSGRDTQYF
TGTGCCAGCAGTTTTTGGGGGACTAGCGGGAGCGGTAGAGATACGCAGTATTTT
>TRBV18|TRBD2|TRBJ2-3|NA
CASSGGGRGDTQYF
TGTGCCAGCTCAGGCGGCGGGAGAGGAGATACGCAGTATTTT
>TRBV28|NA|TRBJ1-3|NA
CASCPGGRGNTIYF
TGTGCCAGCTGCCCGGGGGGGAGAGGAAACACCATATATTTT
>TRBV5-1|NA|TRBJ2-6|NA
CASSWGVNSPSGANVLTF
TGCGCCAGCAGCTGGGGGGTCAACAGCCCCTCTGGGGCCAACGTCCTGACTTTC
>TRBV19|NA|TRBJ1-5|NA
CASSSDGYQPQHF
TGTGCCAGTAGTTCGGACGGGTATCAGCCCCAGCATTTT
>TRBV6-5|TRBD1|TRBJ2-7|NA
CASSYLWGTDTYEQYF
TGTGCCAGCAGTTACCTCTGGGGGACAGACACCTACGAGCAGTACTTC
>TRBV28|NA|TRBJ2-7|NA
CASTVRGEQYF
TGTGCCAGCACTGTGAGGGGCGAGCAGTACTTC
>TRBV5-4|NA|TRBJ1-2|NA
CASSQPTPGGGYTF
TGTGCCAGCAGCCAACCGACACCCGGAGGTGGCTACACCTTC
>TRBV6-5|TRBD1|TRBJ2-7|NA
CASSREGQGSYEQYF
TGTGCCAGCAGCCGCGAGGGACAGGGGTCCTACGAGCAGTACTTC
>TRBV5-4|TRBD2|TRBJ2-7|few
CASSQAGRAGEQYF
TGTGCCAGCAGCCAAGCCGGGAGGGCGGGGGAGCAGTACTTC
>TRBV5-1|NA|TRBJ1-2|NA
CASSLAGLQPDYGYTF
TGCGCCAGCAGCTTGGCCGGACTCCAACCCGACTATGGCTACACCTTC
>TRBV5-4|NA|TRBJ2-7|NA
CASSFQYEQYF
TGTGCCAGCAGCTTCCAATACGAGCAGTACTTC
>TRBV6-6|NA|TRBJ2-7|few
CASSYTTHEQYF
TGTGCCAGCAGTTACACTACTCATGAGCAGTACTTC
>TRBV27|TRBD2|TRBJ2-7|NA
CASSQQRTRGFYEQYF
TGTGCCAGCAGTCAACAGCGGACTAGGGGCTTCTACGAGCAGTACTTC
>TRBV6-5|NA|TRBJ2-1|NA
CASSYSATGSYHEQFF
TGTGCCAGCAGTTACTCGGCCACAGGGTCGTATCATGAGCAGTTCTTC
>TRBV7-8|TRBD2|TRBJ2-7|once
CASSSSGRGTYEQYF
TGTGCCAGCAGCTCTAGCGGGAGGGGAACCTACGAGCAGTACTTC
>TRBV5-6|TRBD2|TRBJ2-1|NA
CASSLGTGGWMNEQFF
TGTGCCAGCAGCTTGGGAACGGGAGGGTGGATGAATGAGCAGTTCTTC
>TRBV19|NA|TRBJ2-7|NA
CASAPWGSSYEQYF
TGTGCCAGTGCCCCCTGGGGGAGCTCCTACGAGCAGTACTTC
>TRBV18|NA|TRBJ2-5|NA
CASSPSGETQYF
TGTGCCAGCTCACCCTCGGGAGAGACCCAGTACTTC
>TRBV14|NA|TRBJ1-2|NA
CASSPQGTYGYTF
TGTGCCAGCAGCCCCCAGGGGACCTATGGCTACACCTTC
>TRBV4-2|NA|TRBJ2-7|NA
CASSQDSNYEQYF
TGTGCCAGCAGCCAAGATTCCAACTACGAGCAGTACTTC
>TRBV6-5|NA|TRBJ1-5|NA
CASSSNLEPQHF
TGTGCCAGCAGTTCCAATCTAGAGCCCCAGCATTTT
>TRBV7-2|NA|TRBJ2-7|NA
CASIGQPLSYEQYF
TGTGCCAGTATAGGACAGCCTCTCTCCTACGAGCAGTACTTC
>TRBV28|NA|TRBJ1-2|once
CASRYSAYPNYGYTF
TGTGCCAGCAGATACTCCGCATACCCTAACTATGGCTACACCTTC
>TRBV27|TRBD2|TRBJ2-3|NA
CATGLAGNTDTQYF
TGTGCCACGGGACTAGCGGGGAACACAGATACGCAGTATTTT